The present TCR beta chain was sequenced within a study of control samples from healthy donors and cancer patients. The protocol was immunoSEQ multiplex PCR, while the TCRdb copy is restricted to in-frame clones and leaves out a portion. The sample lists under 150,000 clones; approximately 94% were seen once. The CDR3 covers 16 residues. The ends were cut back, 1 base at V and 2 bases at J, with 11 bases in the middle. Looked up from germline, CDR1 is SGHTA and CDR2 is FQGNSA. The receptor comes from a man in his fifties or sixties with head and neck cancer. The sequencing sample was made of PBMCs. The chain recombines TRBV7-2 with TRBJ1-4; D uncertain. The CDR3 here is CASSLVAGLTNEKLFF. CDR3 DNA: TGTGCCAGCAGCTTAGTGGCGGGATTGACTAATGAAAAACTGTTTTTT.